The T cell receptor beta chain under discussion was sequenced for a study of vaccination and CD4 T cells after COVID-19. Study information: Convalescent individuals exhibited SARS-CoV-2 positivity on nasal swab PCR, with fewer than ten mild and one severe presentation. The cells were exposed to overlapping spike peptides originating from SARS-CoV-2, HCoV-NL63, HCoV-OC43 and HCoV-229E for stimulation.

Trimming removed 3 bases at V and 0 bases at J, with 10 bases between. Germline CDR1 reads SGHRS; CDR2 reads YFSETQ. CDR3 length: 16 residues. This clonotype appeared once. Its antigen is not known. The treatment is: roughly nine-day PBMC culture with coronavirus spike peptide pools or control peptides (ViraFEST assay). At both days 3 and 7, half the medium was replaced with fresh IL-2 medium. Sequencing of cultured CD4+ T cell DNA used the Oncomine TCR Beta short-read assay. TCRdb reprocessed the PCR reads with MiXCR, giving one entry per CDR3 protein. The repertoire consists of approximately 17,000 distinct CDR3 sequences, with approximately 40% occurring once and the leading ten covering 9.5% to 15%.

Material for sequencing was CD4+ T cells from blood, cultured in vitro. The rearrangement joins TRBV5-1 to TRBJ2-6, with D unclear. The sequence derives from a human donor who had recovered from COVID-19. CDR3 DNA: TGCGCCAGCAGCTCCTCGCCAAACTCTGGGGCCAACGTCCTGACTTTC. Protein: CASSSSPNSGANVLTF.